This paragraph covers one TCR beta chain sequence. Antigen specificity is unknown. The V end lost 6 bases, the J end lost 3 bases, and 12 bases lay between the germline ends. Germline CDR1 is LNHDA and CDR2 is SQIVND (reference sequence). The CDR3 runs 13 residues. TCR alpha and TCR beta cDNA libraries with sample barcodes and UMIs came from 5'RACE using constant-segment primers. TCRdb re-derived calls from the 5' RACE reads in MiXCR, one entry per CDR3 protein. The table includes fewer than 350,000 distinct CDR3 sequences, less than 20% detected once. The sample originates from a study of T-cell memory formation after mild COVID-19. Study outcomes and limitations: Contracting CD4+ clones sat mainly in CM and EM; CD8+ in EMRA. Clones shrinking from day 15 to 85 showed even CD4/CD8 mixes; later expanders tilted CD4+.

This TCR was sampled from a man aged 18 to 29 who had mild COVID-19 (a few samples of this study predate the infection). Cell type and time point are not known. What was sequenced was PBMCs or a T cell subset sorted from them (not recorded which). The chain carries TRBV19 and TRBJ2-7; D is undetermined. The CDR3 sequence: CASRPGPNYEQYF. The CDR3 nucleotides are TGTGCCAGTAGACCCGGGCCCAACTACGAGCAGTACTTC.